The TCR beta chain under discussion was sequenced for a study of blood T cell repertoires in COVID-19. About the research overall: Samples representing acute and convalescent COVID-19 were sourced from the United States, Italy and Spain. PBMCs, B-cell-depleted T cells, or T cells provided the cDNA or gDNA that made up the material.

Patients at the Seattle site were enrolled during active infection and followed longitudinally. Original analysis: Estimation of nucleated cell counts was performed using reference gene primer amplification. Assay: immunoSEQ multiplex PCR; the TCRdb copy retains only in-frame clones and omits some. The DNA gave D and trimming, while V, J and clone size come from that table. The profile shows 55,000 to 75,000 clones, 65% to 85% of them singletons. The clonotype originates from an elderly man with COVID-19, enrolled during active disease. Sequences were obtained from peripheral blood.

This chain's CDR3 is CASSNRGPTEAFF. The CDR3 DNA reads TGTGCCAGCAGCAACAGGGGTCCCACTGAAGCTTTCTTT. The chain employs TRBV6-5 and TRBJ1-1, with TRBD1 matching over 7 bases. With 6 bases clipped from V and 4 bases from J, the junction kept 5 bases outside the gene matches. This CDR3 spans 13 amino acids. Germline V gene lookup returns CDR1 MNHEY and CDR2 SVGAGI.